These 12 T cell receptor beta chains share one sample of origin, sequenced in a study of beta chain features in type 1 diabetes. General study points: Shortening of TCRB CDR3s, moderate but significant, appeared in all four CD4+ subsets of Type 1 diabetes patients.

No antigens are known for them. Since all of the isolated RNA was reverse transcribed, expressed TCRB transcripts were what got sequenced. Profiled with immunoSEQ multiplex PCR; TCRdb holds only in-frame clones, not every one. Here the sample spans 250,000 to 300,000 clones, around 25% being singletons. Sequencing was performed on naive CD4+ T cells from blood. These receptors were collected from a woman in her thirties with type 1 diabetes.

The chain has TRBV27 and TRBJ2-1; 7 bases fit TRBD1. Germline V gene sequence: CDR1 MNHEY, CDR2 SMNVEV (reference sequence). V dropped 8 bases and J dropped 0; count of bases not matched to a gene: 13. The CDR3 is 17 amino acids. CDR3 coding DNA: TGTGCCAGCGGAAAGTCCACAGGGGTCAGCTCCTACAATGAGCAGTTCTTC. It codes for CASGKSTGVSSYNEQFF.

Only a few counts were recorded for this clone. The rearrangement links TRBV5-1 to TRBJ2-1; TRBD1 is a possible D gene (6 bases). The CDR3 consists of 14 residues. Germline V CDR1 and CDR2: SGHRS, YFSETQ. Trimming removed 0 bases at V and 5 bases at J, with 9 bases between. The CDR3 sequence: CASSLDRADNEQFF. CDR3 nucleotides: TGCGCCAGCAGCTTGGACAGGGCGGACAATGAGCAGTTCTTC.

This clone was counted a few times. The rearrangement uses TRBV10-3 and TRBJ2-7; the match to TRBD2 covers 7 bases. In germline, CDR1 is ENHRY, CDR2 SYGVKD. The CDR3 has 11 residues. Trimming at V came to 11 bases and at J to 7 bases, leaving 8 bases not matched to a gene. Here the CDR3 DNA reads TGTGCCCTCGGGGGAGGGCGAGAGCAGTACTTC. Translating it yields CALGGGREQYF.

The rearrangement joins TRBV18 to TRBJ2-5, with TRBD2 identical over 8 bases. Germline loops: CDR1 KGHSH, CDR2 LQKENI. Trimming took 3 bases from V and 5 from J; bases not matched to a gene: 5. CDR3 length: 14 residues. CDR3 nucleotide sequence: TGTGCCAGCTCACCGAGCGGGAGTTGGGAGACCCAGTACTTC. Protein product: CASSPSGSWETQYF.

The chain carries TRBV19 and TRBJ2-7, with a weak D call TRBD1 (6 bases). V lost 6 bases and J 0 bases, leaving 18 bases between the germline ends. CDR3 length: 16 amino acids. Germline V CDR1 and CDR2: LNHDA, SQIVND (reference sequence). The CDR3 is CASSHGSTGNSYEQYF. In DNA form, the CDR3 reads TGTGCCAGTAGCCACGGCTCGACAGGCAACTCCTACGAGCAGTACTTC.

This clone was detected only a few times. One end of the junction does not line up with germline, which may come from a read error. The V call is TRBV10-3, the J call TRBJ2-7; D not resolved. Germline values: CDR1 ENHRY, CDR2 SYGVKD. This CDR3 comprises 11 residues. This chain's CDR3 is CAISESSEQYF. In nucleotides, the CDR3 is TGTGCCATCAGTGAGTCCTCCGAGCAGTACTTC.

This clone turned up a few times. The chain couples TRBV6-5 to TRBJ2-4; 7 bases align to TRBD1. The junction had 7 bases not matched to a gene; V was cut back by 7 bases and J by 10 bases. This CDR3 is 12 amino acids long. Germline lookup yields CDR1 MNHEY and CDR2 SVGAGI. CDR3 in DNA: TGTGCCAGCACCTCAGAGACAGGGATTCAGTACTTC. It yields the protein CASTSETGIQYF.

The chain couples TRBV15 to TRBJ1-2, with D maybe TRBD1 (5 bases). Trimming cost V 3 bases and J 3 bases, with 11 bases left between them. Germline V gene lookup returns CDR1 LNHNV and CDR2 YYDKDF (reference sequence). The CDR3 is 14 amino acids. The chain's CDR3 is CATSSHTGYYGYTF. The CDR3 DNA sequence: TGTGCCACCAGCAGCCACACAGGCTACTATGGCTACACCTTC.

On this clone: Sequence at one end of the junction differs from germline and may be a read error. V usage is TRBV7-7 and J usage is TRBJ2-5; TRBD1 might be the D (5 bases). This CDR3 region has 14 residues. Per the germline V gene, CDR1 is SSHAT and CDR2 is FNYEAQ (reference sequence). CDR3 nucleotides: TGTGCTAGCAGCTTAGTTAGCAGGGAAGAGACCCAGTACTTC. Translated: CASSLVSREETQYF.

This clone was seen only a few times. The CDR3 here is CASSEYVGELFF. CDR3 sequence (DNA): TGTGCCAGCAGTGAATATGTAGGGGAGCTGTTTTTT. The V call is TRBV6-1, the J call TRBJ2-2; D not certain. Trimming pared 2 bases from V and 8 bases from J, leaving 6 bases between. Germline V gene data show CDR1 as MNHNS and CDR2 as SASEGT. This CDR3 is 12 amino acids long.

This clone was seen just once. The gene calls are TRBV6-5 and TRBJ1-1, with a weak D call TRBD1 (6 bases). Germline V CDR1 and CDR2: MNHEY, SVGAGI. The CDR3 totals 13 residues. Trimming took off 4 bases at V and 4 bases at J, with 10 bases between the two ends. The CDR3 bases are TGTGCCAGCAGTTTTACAGGGAGCACTGAAGCTTTCTTT. Translation gives CASSFTGSTEAFF.

The chain is built from TRBV9 and TRBJ2-2; D is uncertain. The CDR3 is made up of 15 amino acids. Per germline, CDR1 SGDLS and CDR2 YYNGEE. The V and J ends lost 0 bases and 0 bases respectively, with 6 bases between them. For the CDR3, the DNA is TGTGCCAGCAGCGTAGGAGGCGCGAACACCGGGGAGCTGTTTTTT. Its translation: CASSVGGANTGELFF.